The present entry profiles one T cell receptor (beta chain) with its context. This entry belongs to a study of blood T cell repertoires in COVID-19. Study context: PBMCs, B-cell-depleted T cells, or T cells provided the cDNA or gDNA that made up the material.

Produced via immunoSEQ multiplex PCR; TCRdb's table is partial and in-frame only. Here the sample spans roughly 220,000 clones, 85% to 90% being singletons. The sequence was collected from a woman in her forties or fifties with COVID-19, enrolled during active disease. Material for sequencing was peripheral blood.

The CDR3 spells CASSSPRGQGIYEQYF. The CDR3 DNA is TGTGCCAGCAGTTCGCCGCGGGGACAGGGGATCTACGAGCAGTACTTC. The genes are TRBV28 and TRBJ2-7; 10 bases map to TRBD1. The CDR3 runs to 16 residues. J gave up 3 bases and V 4 bases, and 9 bases lay outside the gene matches. In germline, CDR1 is MDHEN, CDR2 SYDVKM.